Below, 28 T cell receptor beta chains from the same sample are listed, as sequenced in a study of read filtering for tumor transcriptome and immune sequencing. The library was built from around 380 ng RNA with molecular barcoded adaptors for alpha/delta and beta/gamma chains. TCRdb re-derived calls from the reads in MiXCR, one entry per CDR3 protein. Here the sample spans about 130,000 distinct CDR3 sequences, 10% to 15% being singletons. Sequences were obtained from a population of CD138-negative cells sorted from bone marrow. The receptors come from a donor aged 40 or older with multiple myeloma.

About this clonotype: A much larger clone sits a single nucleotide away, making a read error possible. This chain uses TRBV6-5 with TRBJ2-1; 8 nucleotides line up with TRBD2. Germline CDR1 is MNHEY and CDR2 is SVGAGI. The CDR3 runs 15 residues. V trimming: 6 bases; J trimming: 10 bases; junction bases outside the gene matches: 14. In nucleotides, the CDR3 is TGTGCCAGCAGGAGCGGGAGCTCGGTAATAAAGGAGCAGTTCTTC. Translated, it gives CASRSGSSVIKEQFF.

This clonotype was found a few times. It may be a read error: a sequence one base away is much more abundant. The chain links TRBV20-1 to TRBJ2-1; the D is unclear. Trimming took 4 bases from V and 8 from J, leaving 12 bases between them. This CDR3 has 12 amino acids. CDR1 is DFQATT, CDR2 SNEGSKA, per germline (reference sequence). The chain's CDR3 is CSATLAGDEQFF. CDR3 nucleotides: TGCAGTGCTACCCTCGCTGGTGATGAGCAGTTCTTC.

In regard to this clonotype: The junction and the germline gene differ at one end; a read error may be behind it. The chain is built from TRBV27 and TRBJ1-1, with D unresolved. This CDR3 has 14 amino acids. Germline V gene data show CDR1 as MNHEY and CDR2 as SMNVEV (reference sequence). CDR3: CASSLFGVYTGAFF. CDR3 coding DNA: TGTGCCAGCAGTTTATTCGGGGTGTACACTGGAGCTTTCTTT.

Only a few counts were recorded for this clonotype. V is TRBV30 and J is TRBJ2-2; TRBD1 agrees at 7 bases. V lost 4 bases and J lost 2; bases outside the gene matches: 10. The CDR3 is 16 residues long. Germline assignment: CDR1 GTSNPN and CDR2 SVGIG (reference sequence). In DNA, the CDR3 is TGTGCCTGGACGCCAACTTGGACAGGAAACACCGGGGAGCTGTTTTTT. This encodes CAWTPTWTGNTGELFF.

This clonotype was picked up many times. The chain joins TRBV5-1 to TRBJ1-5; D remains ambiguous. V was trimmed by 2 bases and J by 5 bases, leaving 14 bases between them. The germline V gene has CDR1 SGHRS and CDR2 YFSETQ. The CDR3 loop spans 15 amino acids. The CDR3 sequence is CASSLSGRFDQPQHF. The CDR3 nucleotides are TGCGCCAGCAGCTTAAGCGGACGGTTCGATCAGCCCCAGCATTTT.

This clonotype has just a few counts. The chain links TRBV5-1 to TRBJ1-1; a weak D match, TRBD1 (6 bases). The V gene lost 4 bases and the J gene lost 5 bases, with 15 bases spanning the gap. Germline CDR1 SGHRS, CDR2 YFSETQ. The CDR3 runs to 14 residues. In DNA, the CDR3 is TGCGCCAGCAGCCCACTACAGGGCGGGACTGAAGCTTTCTTT. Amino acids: CASSPLQGGTEAFF.

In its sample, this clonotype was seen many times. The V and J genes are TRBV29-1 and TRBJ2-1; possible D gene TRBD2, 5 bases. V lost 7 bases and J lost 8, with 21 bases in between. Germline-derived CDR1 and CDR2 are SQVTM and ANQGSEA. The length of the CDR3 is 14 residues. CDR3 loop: CSALVHLRVDEQFF. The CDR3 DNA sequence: TGCAGCGCATTAGTACATCTGAGGGTCGATGAGCAGTTCTTC.

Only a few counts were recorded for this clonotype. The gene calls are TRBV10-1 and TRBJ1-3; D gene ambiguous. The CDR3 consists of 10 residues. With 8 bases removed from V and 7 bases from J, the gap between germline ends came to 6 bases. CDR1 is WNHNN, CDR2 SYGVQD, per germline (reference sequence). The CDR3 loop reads CASPLNTIYF. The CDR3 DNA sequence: TGCGCCAGCCCCTTGAACACCATATATTTT.

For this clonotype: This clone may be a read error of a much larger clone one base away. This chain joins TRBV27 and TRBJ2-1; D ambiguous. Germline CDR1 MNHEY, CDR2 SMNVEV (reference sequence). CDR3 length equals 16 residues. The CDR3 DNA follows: TGTGCCAGCAGTCCCCGGTTCGACGGTGCCCTGGGTGAGCGGTTCTTC. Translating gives CASSPRFDGALGERFF.

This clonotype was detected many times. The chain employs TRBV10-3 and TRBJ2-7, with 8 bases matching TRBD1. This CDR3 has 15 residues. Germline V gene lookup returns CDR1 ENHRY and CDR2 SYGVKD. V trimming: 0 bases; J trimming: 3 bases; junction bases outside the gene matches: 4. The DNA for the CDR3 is TGTGCCATCAGTGAGTCTTCAGGGGGCATCTACGAGCAGTACTTC. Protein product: CAISESSGGIYEQYF.

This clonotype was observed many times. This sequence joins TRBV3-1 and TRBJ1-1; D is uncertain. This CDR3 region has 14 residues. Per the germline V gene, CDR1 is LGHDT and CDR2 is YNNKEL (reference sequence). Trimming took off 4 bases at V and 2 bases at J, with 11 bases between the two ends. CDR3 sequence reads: CASSPRTDNTEAFF. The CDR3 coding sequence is TGTGCCAGCAGCCCTCGGACGGACAACACTGAAGCTTTCTTT.

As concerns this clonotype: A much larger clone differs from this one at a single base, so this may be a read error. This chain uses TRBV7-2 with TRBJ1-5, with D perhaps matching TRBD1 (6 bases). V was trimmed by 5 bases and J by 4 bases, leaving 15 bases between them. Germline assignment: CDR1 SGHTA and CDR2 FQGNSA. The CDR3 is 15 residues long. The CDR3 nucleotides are TGTGCCAGCAGCGCCGAGGGGGGCTCTAATCAGCCCCAGCATTTT. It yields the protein CASSAEGGSNQPQHF.

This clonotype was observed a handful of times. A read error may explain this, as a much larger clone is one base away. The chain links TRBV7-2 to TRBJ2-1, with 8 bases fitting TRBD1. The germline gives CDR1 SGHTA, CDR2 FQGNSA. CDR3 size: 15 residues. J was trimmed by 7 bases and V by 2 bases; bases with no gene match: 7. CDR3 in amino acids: CASSLLQGAENEQFF. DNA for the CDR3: TGTGCCAGCAGCTTACTCCAGGGGGCAGAAAATGAGCAGTTCTTC.

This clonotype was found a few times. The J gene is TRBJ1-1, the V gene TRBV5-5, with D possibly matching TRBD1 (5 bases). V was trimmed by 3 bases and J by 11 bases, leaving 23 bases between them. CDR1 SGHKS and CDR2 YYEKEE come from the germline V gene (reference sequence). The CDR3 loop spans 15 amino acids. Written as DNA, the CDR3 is TGTGCCAGCAGCTGGGTGCCTGATGAGCCCGAGGGGGCTTTCTTT. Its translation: CASSWVPDEPEGAFF.

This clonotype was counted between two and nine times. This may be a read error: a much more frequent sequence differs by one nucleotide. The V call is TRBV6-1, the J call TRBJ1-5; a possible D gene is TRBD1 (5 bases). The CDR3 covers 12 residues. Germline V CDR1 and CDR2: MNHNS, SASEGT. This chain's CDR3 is CAGREGNRPQHF. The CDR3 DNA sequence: TGTGCCGGCAGGGAGGGGAACCGGCCCCAGCATTTT.

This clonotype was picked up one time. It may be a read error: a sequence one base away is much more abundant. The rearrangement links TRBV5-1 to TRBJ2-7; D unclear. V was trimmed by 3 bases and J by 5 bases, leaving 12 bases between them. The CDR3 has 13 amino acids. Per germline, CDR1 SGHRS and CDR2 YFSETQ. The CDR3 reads CASSYGGSHEQYF. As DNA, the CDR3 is TGCGCCAGCAGCTACGGCGGATCCCACGAGCAGTACTTC.

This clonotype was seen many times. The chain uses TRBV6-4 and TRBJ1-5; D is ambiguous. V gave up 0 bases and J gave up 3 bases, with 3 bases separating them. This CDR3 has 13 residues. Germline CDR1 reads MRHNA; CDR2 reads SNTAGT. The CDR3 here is CASSDSPNQPQHF. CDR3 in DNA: TGTGCCAGCAGTGACTCGCCCAATCAGCCCCAGCATTTT.

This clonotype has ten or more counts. Here the CDR3 reads CASSPRTGADTQYF. The CDR3 coding sequence is TGTGCCAGCAGCCCCAGGACAGGGGCAGATACGCAGTATTTT. This sequence joins TRBV7-9 and TRBJ2-3, with 9 nucleotides matching TRBD1. The junction had 4 bases not matched to a gene; V was cut back by 5 bases and J by 4 bases. CDR3 length: 14 residues. The V gene's germline CDR1 is SEHNR and CDR2 FQNEAQ (reference sequence).

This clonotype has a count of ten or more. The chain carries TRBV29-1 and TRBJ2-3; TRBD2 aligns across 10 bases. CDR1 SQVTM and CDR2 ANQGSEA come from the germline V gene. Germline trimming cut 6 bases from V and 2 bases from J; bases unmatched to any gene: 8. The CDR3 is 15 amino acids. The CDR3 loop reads CSVPGTSGITDTQYF. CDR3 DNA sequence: TGCAGCGTCCCCGGTACTAGCGGGATCACAGATACGCAGTATTTT.

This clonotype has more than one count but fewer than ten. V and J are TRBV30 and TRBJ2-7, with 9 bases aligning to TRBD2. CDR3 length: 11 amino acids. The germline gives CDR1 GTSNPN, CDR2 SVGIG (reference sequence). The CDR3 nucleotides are TGTGCGCGGGGGGGGGAGTACGAGCAGTACTTC. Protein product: CARGGEYEQYF.

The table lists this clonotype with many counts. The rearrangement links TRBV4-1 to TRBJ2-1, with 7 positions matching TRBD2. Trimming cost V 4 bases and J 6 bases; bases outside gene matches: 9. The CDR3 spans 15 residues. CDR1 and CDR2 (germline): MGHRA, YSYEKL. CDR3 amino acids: CASSPRTSQANEQFF. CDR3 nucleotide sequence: TGCGCCAGCAGCCCAAGGACTAGTCAGGCCAATGAGCAGTTCTTC.

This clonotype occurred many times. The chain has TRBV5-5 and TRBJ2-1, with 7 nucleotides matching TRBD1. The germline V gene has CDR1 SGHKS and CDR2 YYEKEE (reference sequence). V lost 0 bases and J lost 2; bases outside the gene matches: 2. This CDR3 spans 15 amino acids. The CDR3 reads CASSLEDRAYNEQFF. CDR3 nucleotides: TGTGCCAGCAGCTTGGAAGACAGGGCCTACAATGAGCAGTTCTTC.

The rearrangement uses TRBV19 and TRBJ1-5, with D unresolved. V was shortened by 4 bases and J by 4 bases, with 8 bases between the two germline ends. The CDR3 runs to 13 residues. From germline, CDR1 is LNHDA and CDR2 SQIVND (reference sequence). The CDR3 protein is CASSTLGNQPQHF. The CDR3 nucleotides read TGTGCCAGTAGTACACTCGGGAATCAGCCCCAGCATTTT.

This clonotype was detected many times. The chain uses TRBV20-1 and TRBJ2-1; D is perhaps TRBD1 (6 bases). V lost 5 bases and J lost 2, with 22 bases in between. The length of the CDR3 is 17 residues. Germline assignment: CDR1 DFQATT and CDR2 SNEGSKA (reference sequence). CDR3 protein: CSAAPGAGDLAYNEQFF. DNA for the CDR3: TGCAGTGCTGCCCCAGGGGCCGGTGATCTTGCCTACAATGAGCAGTTCTTC.

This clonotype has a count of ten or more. The CDR3 spells CASSLGGHQPQHF. In DNA, the CDR3 is TGTGCCAGCAGCTTGGGGGGACATCAGCCCCAGCATTTT. The chain employs TRBV11-2 and TRBJ1-5, with D possibly matching TRBD1 (5 bases). Trimming shortened V by 3 bases and J by 5 bases, and 8 bases separated the two germline ends. CDR3 size: 13 residues. CDR1 and CDR2 (germline): SGHAT, FQNNGV.

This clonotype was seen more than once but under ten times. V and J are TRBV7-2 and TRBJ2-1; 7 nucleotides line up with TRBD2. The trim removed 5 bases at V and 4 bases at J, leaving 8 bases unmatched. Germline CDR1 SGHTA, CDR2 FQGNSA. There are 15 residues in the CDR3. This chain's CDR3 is CASSGGGSLYNEQFF. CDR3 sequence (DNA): TGTGCCAGCAGCGGGGGGGGTTCCCTTTACAATGAGCAGTTCTTC.

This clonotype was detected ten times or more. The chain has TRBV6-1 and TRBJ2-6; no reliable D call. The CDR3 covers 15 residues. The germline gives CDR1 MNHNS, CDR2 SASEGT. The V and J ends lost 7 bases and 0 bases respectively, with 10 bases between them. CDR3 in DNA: TGTGCCAGCATAGGCAGAACCTCTGGGGCCAACGTCCTGACTTTC. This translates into CASIGRTSGANVLTF.

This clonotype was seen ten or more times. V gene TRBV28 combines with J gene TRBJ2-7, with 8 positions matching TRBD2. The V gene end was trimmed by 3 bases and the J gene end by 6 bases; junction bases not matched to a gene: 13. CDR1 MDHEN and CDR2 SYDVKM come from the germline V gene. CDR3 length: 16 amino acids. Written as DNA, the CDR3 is TGTGCCAGCAGTTTCCCTGGACTAGCCCAGCCCACCGAGCAGTACTTC. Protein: CASSFPGLAQPTEQYF.